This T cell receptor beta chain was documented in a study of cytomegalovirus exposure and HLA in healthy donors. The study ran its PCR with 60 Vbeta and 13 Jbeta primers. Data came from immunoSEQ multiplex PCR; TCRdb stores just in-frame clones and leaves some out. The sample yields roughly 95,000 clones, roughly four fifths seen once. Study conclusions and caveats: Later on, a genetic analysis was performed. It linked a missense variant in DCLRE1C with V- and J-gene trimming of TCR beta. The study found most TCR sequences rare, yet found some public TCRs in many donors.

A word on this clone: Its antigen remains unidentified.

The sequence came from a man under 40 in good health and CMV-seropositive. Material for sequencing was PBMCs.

Here the CDR3 reads CASHLGDRYTEAFF. CDR3 DNA sequence: TGTGCCAGCCACTTGGGAGATCGGTACACTGAAGCTTTCTTT. The V gene is TRBV28, the J gene TRBJ1-1; D is uncertain. The germline V gene encodes CDR1 MDHEN and CDR2 SYDVKM. Trimming shortened V by 8 bases and J by 3 bases, and 16 bases separated the two germline ends. The CDR3 extends over 14 amino acids.